The present T cell receptor (beta chain) was sequenced within a study of blood T cell repertoires in COVID-19. In germline, CDR1 is SQVTM, CDR2 ANQGSEA. The CDR3 is 14 amino acids. V shed 4 bases and J shed 12 bases, with 22 bases lying between them. Grouping used clinical history reported by participants in a survey and questionnaire. Study processing details: Amplification of reference gene primers provided the estimated nucleated cell counts. TCRdb's copy holds only in-frame clones and misses some; the assay was immunoSEQ multiplex PCR. That table furnishes V, J and clone size, whereas the DNA furnished D and trimming. The table shows 200,000 to 250,000 clones, with about 86% occurring only once.

This receptor was identified in a middle-aged woman with acute COVID-19. The chain employs TRBV29-1 and TRBJ2-1; no reliable D call. Sequencing used PBMCs or T cells enriched from blood (not recorded which). The CDR3, as DNA: TGCAGCGTTGTTCTAGTGAGGAGCCGAGCCGGGCAGTTCTTC. Its translation: CSVVLVRSRAGQFF.